The subject of this entry is one T cell receptor beta chain. The authors extracted RNA and reverse transcribed it into cDNA as the sequencing template. Assay used: immunoSEQ multiplex PCR; TCRdb lists only in-frame clones, some missing. The top ten hold more than 9.5% of the sample, which has approximately 180,000 clones, about 70% seen once. The data belong to a study of CD8+ T cells in alopecia areata. The CDR3 has 14 residues. Trimming took off 2 bases at V and 4 bases at J, with 14 bases between the two ends. The germline V gene has CDR1 GTSNPN and CDR2 SVGIG (reference sequence). From PBMCs, CD4+ and CD8+ T cells were sorted.

The material sequenced was CD8+ T cells sorted from blood, taken at week 0. The TCR originated in a human donor with alopecia areata. The rearrangement joins TRBV30 to TRBJ1-1, with D perhaps TRBD1 (6 bases). The CDR3 protein is CAWSISVGGTEAFF. DNA of the CDR3: TGTGCCTGGAGTATTTCTGTAGGGGGCACTGAAGCTTTCTTT.